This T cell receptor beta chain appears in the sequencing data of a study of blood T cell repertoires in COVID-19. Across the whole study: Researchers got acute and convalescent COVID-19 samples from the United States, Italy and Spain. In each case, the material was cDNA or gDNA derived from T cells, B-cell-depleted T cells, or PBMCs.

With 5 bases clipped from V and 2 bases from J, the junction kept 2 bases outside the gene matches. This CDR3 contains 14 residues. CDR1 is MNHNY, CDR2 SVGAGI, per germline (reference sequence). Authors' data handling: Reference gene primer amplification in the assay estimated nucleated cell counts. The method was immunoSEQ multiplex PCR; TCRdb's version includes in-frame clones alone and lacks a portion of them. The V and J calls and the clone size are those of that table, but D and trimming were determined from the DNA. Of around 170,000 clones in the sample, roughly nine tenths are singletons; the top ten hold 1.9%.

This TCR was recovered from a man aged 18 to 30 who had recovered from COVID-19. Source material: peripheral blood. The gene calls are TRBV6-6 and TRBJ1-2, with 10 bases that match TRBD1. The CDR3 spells CASSEDRGNYGYTF. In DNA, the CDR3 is TGTGCCAGCAGTGAGGACAGGGGGAACTATGGCTACACCTTC.